These 18 T cell receptor beta chains were all obtained from the same sample, sequenced in a study of blood T cell repertoires in COVID-19. Some clones are missing from TCRdb's copy, which holds only in-frame ones; the method was immunoSEQ multiplex PCR. The sample includes about 130,000 clones, 85% to 90% of them seen just once. The sequenced material came from peripheral blood. The receptors here all came from a man in his 60s with active or convalescent COVID-19.

The rearrangement joins TRBV5-1 to TRBJ2-2, with 15 bases that match TRBD2. CDR3 size: 17 residues. Germline V gene data show CDR1 as SGHRS and CDR2 as YFSETQ. V lost 4 bases and J lost 4; bases outside the gene matches: 5. In DNA, the CDR3 is TGCGCCAGCAGCGCCGGGACTAGCGGGGGGTTCACCGGGGAGCTGTTTTTT. It translates to CASSAGTSGGFTGELFF.

The chain employs TRBV19 and TRBJ2-7; a weak D match, TRBD2 (5 bases). The germline V and J ends were trimmed by 1 base and 7 bases, with 5 bases remaining between them. The CDR3 is 11 residues long. The germline CDR1 and CDR2 sequences are LNHDA and SQIVND (reference sequence). DNA of the CDR3: TGTGCCAGTAGTATAGGCGGGGAGCAGTACTTC. Encoded protein: CASSIGGEQYF.

This sequence joins TRBV4-1 and TRBJ2-2; D is possibly TRBD2 (5 bases). Trimming removed 1 base from V and 2 bases from J, with 8 bases in between. Germline V lookup: CDR1 MGHRA, CDR2 YSYEKL. The CDR3 spans 15 residues. The DNA of the CDR3 is TGCGCCAGCAGCCAAGGGAGGAGTAACACCGGGGAGCTGTTTTTT. This encodes CASSQGRSNTGELFF.

The chain recombines TRBV29-1 with TRBJ2-5; TRBD2 might be the D (8 bases). Between the trimmed V and J ends, which lost 4 bases and 5 bases, there was a span of 17 bases. The CDR3 contains 14 residues. Germline V gene data show CDR1 as SQVTM and CDR2 as ANQGSEA. The CDR3 nucleotides are TGCAGCGTTGCCTCACCGGGAGGGGGCGAGACCCAGTACTTC. Amino acids: CSVASPGGGETQYF. Supplemented by reference TRBV29-1 and TRBJ2-5, the full variable domain reads SAVISQKPSRDICQRGTSLTIQCQVDSQVTMMFWYRQQPGQSLTLIATANQGSEATYESGFVIDKFPISRPNLTFSTLTVSNMSPEDSSIYLCSVASPGGGETQYFGPGTRLLVL.

This chain connects TRBV19 to TRBJ2-1, with D possibly being TRBD1 (5 bases). Trimming took off 7 bases at V and 9 bases at J, with 16 bases between the two ends. The germline CDR1 and CDR2 sequences are LNHDA and SQIVND (reference sequence). This CDR3 comprises 13 residues. The CDR3 DNA sequence: TGTGCCAGTACCGCCATGGCAGGGTCTGAGCAGTTCTTC. Its protein is CASTAMAGSEQFF.

The V call is TRBV2, the J call TRBJ2-7, with 11 bases aligning to TRBD2. The CDR3 sequence is 14 residues long. V lost 9 bases, J lost 1 base, and 5 bases stayed unmatched. Looked up from germline, CDR1 is SNHLY and CDR2 is FYNNEI. The CDR3 DNA follows: TGTGCCAGTCGTAGCGGGGGGGGTTCCTACGAGCAGTACTTC. Protein: CASRSGGGSYEQYF.

This sequence joins TRBV6-6 and TRBJ2-7; 9 bases match TRBD2. The CDR3 contains 15 residues. Unmatched junction bases numbered 10, after V lost 6 bases and J lost 4 bases. Germline V gives CDR1 MNHNY, CDR2 SVGAGI (reference sequence). The CDR3: CASSRFSGSLYEQYF. The CDR3 DNA is TGTGCCAGCAGCCGCTTTAGCGGGAGTCTATACGAGCAGTACTTC.

The chain uses TRBV19 and TRBJ2-7, with 8 bases lining up with TRBD2. CDR3 length: 18 amino acids. J lost 3 bases, V lost 3 bases, and 16 bases had no gene match. The V gene's germline CDR1 is LNHDA and CDR2 SQIVND (reference sequence). CDR3 DNA: TGTGCCAGTAGTATTGGTGATCTGTTTGGACGGGGGGGCTACGAGCAGTACTTC. This translates into CASSIGDLFGRGGYEQYF.

The chain is built from TRBV19 and TRBJ2-3, with D hard to call. In germline, CDR1 is LNHDA, CDR2 SQIVND (reference sequence). This CDR3 is built from 14 residues. V was shortened by 6 bases and J by 6 bases, with 16 bases between the two germline ends. CDR3 loop: CASSLLPTPDTQYF. As DNA, the CDR3 is TGTGCCAGTAGCCTTCTCCCAACTCCGGATACGCAGTATTTT.

The J gene is TRBJ2-2, the V gene TRBV5-1; D is undetermined. CDR3 size: 16 residues. V was pared by 0 bases and J by 0 bases, with 9 bases between. Per germline, CDR1 SGHRS and CDR2 YFSETQ. The CDR3 DNA reads as TGCGCCAGCAGCTTGGTGTCGGCGGCGAACACCGGGGAGCTGTTTTTT. Translation gives CASSLVSAANTGELFF.

The chain is built from TRBV27 and TRBJ2-7, with 10 bases fitting TRBD1. Looked up from germline, CDR1 is MNHEY and CDR2 is SMNVEV (reference sequence). This CDR3 region has 14 residues. J gave up 7 bases and V 10 bases, and 13 bases lay outside the gene matches. CDR3 region: CATLRGQGTYEQYF. CDR3 bases: TGTGCCACCCTAAGGGGACAGGGGACTTATGAGCAGTACTTC.

This clone appeared a single time. The V call is TRBV5-6, the J call TRBJ2-7; TRBD1 matches 10 bases. This CDR3 has 13 amino acids. From germline, CDR1 is SGHDT and CDR2 YYEEEE. The ends lost 4 bases at V and 6 bases at J; junction bases unmatched: 4. The CDR3 DNA reads TGTGCCAGCAGCGACAGGGGGCAAATCGAGCAGTACTTC. Its protein product is CASSDRGQIEQYF. Filled out from reference TRBV5-6 and TRBJ2-7, the complete variable domain reads DAGVTQSPTHLIKTRGQQVTLRCSPKSGHDTVSWYQQALGQGPQFIFQYYEEEERQRGNFPDRFSGHQFPNYSSELNVNALLLGDSALYLCASSDRGQIEQYFGPGTRLTVT.

This CDR3 is CASSPPGAPGNTIYF. In DNA, the CDR3 is TGTGCCAGCTCACCACCGGGAGCCCCTGGAAACACCATATATTTT. The chain has TRBV18 and TRBJ1-3; no clear D gene. With 0 bases removed from V and 2 bases from J, the gap between germline ends came to 8 bases. This CDR3 comprises 15 residues. Germline loops: CDR1 KGHSH, CDR2 LQKENI.

The chain carries TRBV19 and TRBJ1-3; the D is unclear. The CDR3 is 14 residues long. Trimming removed 8 bases from V and 0 bases from J, with 11 bases in between. CDR1 is LNHDA and CDR2 is SQIVND in the germline V gene (reference sequence). The CDR3 region is CASSSGHSGNTIYF. DNA for the CDR3: TGTGCCAGTTCTTCAGGTCACTCTGGAAACACCATATATTTT.

The V and J genes are TRBV29-1 and TRBJ2-1; D is possibly TRBD1 (5 bases). This CDR3 is 15 amino acids long. Germline CDR1 reads SQVTM; CDR2 reads ANQGSEA. V was shortened by 5 bases and J by 9 bases, with 23 bases between the two germline ends. In DNA, the CDR3 is TGCAGCGTTTGGGGAAGGGGCTTTAAGTCAGGTGAGCAGTTCTTC. Its protein is CSVWGRGFKSGEQFF.

This clone was recorded once. V usage is TRBV19 and J usage is TRBJ1-2, with 7 bases fitting TRBD1. Per the germline V gene, CDR1 is LNHDA and CDR2 is SQIVND (reference sequence). The CDR3 length is 15 residues. J gave up 5 bases and V 2 bases, and 8 bases lay outside the gene matches. This chain's CDR3 is CASSITGDPAYGYTF. As DNA, the CDR3 is TGTGCCAGTAGTATAACAGGGGACCCAGCGTATGGCTACACCTTC.

This clone was picked up one time. The rearrangement uses TRBV3-1 (or the pseudogene TRBV3-2) and TRBJ1-3; D ambiguous. Germline CDR1 LGHDT, CDR2 YNNKEL (reference sequence). This CDR3 comprises 16 residues. V shed 3 bases and J shed 2 bases, with 14 bases lying between them. For the CDR3, the DNA is TGTGCCAGCAGCCACACCGCCCGGGGAGCTGGAAACACCATATATTTT. Its protein product is CASSHTARGAGNTIYF.

This chain connects TRBV28 to TRBJ1-1; D is perhaps TRBD1 (5 bases). Trimming took 4 bases from V and 4 from J, leaving 13 bases between them. This CDR3 contains 14 residues. Looked up from germline, CDR1 is MDHEN and CDR2 is SYDVKM. Written as DNA, the CDR3 is TGTGCCAGCAGTTCGGGCGGCAGGGCCACTGAAGCTTTCTTT. Protein sequence: CASSSGGRATEAFF.